This T cell receptor (beta chain) was recorded in a study of blood T cell repertoires in COVID-19. For the study at large: Donors in the United States, Italy and Spain gave samples during acute or convalescent COVID-19.

Methods used by the authors: From reference gene primer amplification, estimates of nucleated cell counts were derived. The method was immunoSEQ multiplex PCR; TCRdb's version includes in-frame clones alone and lacks a portion of them. For V, J and clone size, that table is used; D and trimming come from the DNA. Among about 120,000 clones listed, around 90% were seen once. This clonotype was obtained from a woman aged 60-75 years with COVID-19, enrolled during active disease. Sequencing was performed on peripheral blood.

CDR3 bases: TGTGCCAGCTCGTCACGGGACAGAACTAACTATGGCTACACCTTC. Translated: CASSSRDRTNYGYTF. The chain uses TRBV18 and TRBJ1-2; 7 positions agree with TRBD1. J was trimmed by 0 bases and V by 6 bases; bases with no gene match: 7. This CDR3 is 15 amino acids long. Germline V gene sequence: CDR1 KGHSH, CDR2 LQKENI.